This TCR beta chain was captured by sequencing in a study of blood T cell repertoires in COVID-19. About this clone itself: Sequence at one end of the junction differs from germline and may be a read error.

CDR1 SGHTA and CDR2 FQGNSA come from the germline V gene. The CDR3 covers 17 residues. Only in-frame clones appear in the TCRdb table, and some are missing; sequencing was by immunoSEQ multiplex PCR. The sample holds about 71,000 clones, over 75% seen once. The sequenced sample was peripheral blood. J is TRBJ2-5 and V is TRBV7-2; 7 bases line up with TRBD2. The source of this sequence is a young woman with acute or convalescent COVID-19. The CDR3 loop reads CASSLSSGGGPQGTQYF. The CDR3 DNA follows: TGTGCCAGCAGCTTATCTTCGGGAGGCGGGCCACAAGGGACCCAGTACTTC. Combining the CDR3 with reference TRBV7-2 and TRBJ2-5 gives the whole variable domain GAGVSQSPSNKVTEKGKDVELRCDPISGHTALYWYRQSLGQGLEFLIYFQGNSAPDKSGLPSDRFSAERTGGSVSTLTIQRTQQEDSAVYLCASSLSSGGGPQGTQYFGPGTRLLVL.